These 27 T cell receptor beta chains share one sample of origin, sequenced in a study of post-analysis software for immune sequencing data. The library was made from cDNA and included unique molecular identifiers. TCRdb reprocessed the PCR reads via MiXCR and lists one record per CDR3 protein. The sample carries about 380,000 distinct CDR3 sequences, around a third recorded once. Broader study findings: About five TRBV segments were more frequent in patients than controls; TRBV5-6, TRBV5-1 and TRBV20-1 belonged to this group.

For these receptors, no antigen is known. Sequencing input: blood. The receptors derive from a girl aged 5 to 17 with multiple sclerosis.

This clonotype was recorded a few times. The chain joins TRBV7-2 to TRBJ1-1; weak D call: TRBD1 (5 bases). Germline V gene lookup returns CDR1 SGHTA and CDR2 FQGNSA. V lost 6 bases, J lost 3 bases, and 14 bases lay in between. The CDR3 is 14 amino acids. In nucleotides, the CDR3 is TGTGCCAGCAGACAATCAGGGACCCACACTGAAGCTTTCTTT. Its protein product is CASRQSGTHTEAFF.

This chain uses TRBV20-1 with TRBJ2-1; a possible D gene is TRBD2 (5 bases). CDR3 length: 15 amino acids. With 4 bases removed from V and 6 bases from J, the gap between germline ends came to 19 bases. Germline CDR1 DFQATT, CDR2 SNEGSKA (reference sequence). CDR3 sequence (DNA): TGCAGTGCTACGGCTCCTGGACTCCCGGGCAATGAGCAGTTCTTC. Protein product: CSATAPGLPGNEQFF.

This clonotype was found a few times. The V call is TRBV12-3 or TRBV12-4, the J call TRBJ2-1; 15 positions match TRBD2. This CDR3 has 16 amino acids. V gave up 5 bases and J gave up 10 bases; unmatched junction bases: 9. The CDR3 DNA reads TGTGCCAGCAGTCCCGGACTAGCGGGGGGGCCCTGGGAGCAGTTCTTC. Amino acid sequence: CASSPGLAGGPWEQFF.

The J gene is TRBJ2-1, the V gene TRBV11-2; possible D gene TRBD2, 5 bases. CDR1 and CDR2 from the germline V gene are SGHAT and FQNNGV. Trimming removed 0 bases at V and 8 bases at J, with 11 bases between. The CDR3 sequence is 14 residues long. The CDR3 region is CASSLDLASDEQFF. CDR3 bases: TGTGCCAGCAGCTTAGACCTAGCCTCGGATGAGCAGTTCTTC.

A few counts support this clonotype. The chain links TRBV10-2 to TRBJ2-6, with TRBD1 identical over 9 bases. CDR3 length equals 17 residues. V trimming: 4 bases; J trimming: 0 bases; junction bases outside the gene matches: 4. CDR1 is WSHSY and CDR2 is SAAADI in the germline V gene. In DNA form, the CDR3 reads TGCGCCAGCAGTGCATTGGACAGGGGCTCTGGGGCCAACGTCCTGACTTTC. Protein product: CASSALDRGSGANVLTF.

This clonotype was recorded many times. The V and J genes are TRBV5-5 and TRBJ2-7, with 8 bases identical to TRBD2. This CDR3 comprises 17 residues. The germline V gene has CDR1 SGHKS and CDR2 YYEKEE (reference sequence). V gave up 7 bases and J gave up 4 bases; unmatched junction bases: 19. The CDR3 DNA sequence: TGTGCCAGCTCCGACTTGTCTAGCGGGCTGTCAAGGTACGAGCAGTACTTC. Its protein is CASSDLSSGLSRYEQYF.

This chain connects TRBV12-3 or TRBV12-4 to TRBJ1-5, with TRBD1 matching over 9 bases. Losses at the gene ends were 1 base for V and 4 bases for J; bases not matched to a gene: 5. The CDR3 covers 16 residues. For the CDR3, the DNA is TGTGCCAGCAGTTTAGGGACAGGGGTGTTTAATCAGCCCCAGCATTTT. It specifies CASSLGTGVFNQPQHF.

On this clonotype itself: One base away lies a much larger clone, so this may be a sequencing read error. The rearrangement uses TRBV24-1 and TRBJ2-7; 9 bases map to TRBD1. The CDR3 has 15 residues. The germline V gene has CDR1 KGHDR and CDR2 SFDVKD. The CDR3 reads CATSDSGTGTYGQYF. The DNA for the CDR3 is TGTGCCACCAGTGATTCTGGGACAGGGACCTACGGGCAGTACTTC.

This clonotype was seen more than once but under ten times. The chain joins TRBV7-2 to TRBJ1-2; 12 bases map to TRBD1. The CDR3 is 17 residues long. The germline gives CDR1 SGHTA, CDR2 FQGNSA. The ends lost 2 bases at V and 7 bases at J; junction bases unmatched: 11. CDR3 DNA sequence: TGTGCCAGCAGCTTACCCCCCGGGACAGGGGGCAGGGGTGGCTACACCTTC. Protein product: CASSLPPGTGGRGGYTF.

In its sample, this clonotype was seen a few times. J is TRBJ1-1 and V is TRBV27; 7 bases align to TRBD1. The V gene's germline CDR1 is MNHEY and CDR2 SMNVEV (reference sequence). V lost 7 bases to trimming and J lost 3 bases; unmatched junction nucleotides: 14. The CDR3 runs to 16 residues. CDR3 nucleotide sequence: TGTGCCAGCAAATCGATATGGAAGGGGGCGGACACTGAAGCTTTCTTT. This translates into CASKSIWKGADTEAFF.

V gene TRBV29-1 combines with J gene TRBJ1-2; 8 bases are a match to TRBD1. The CDR3 contains 11 residues. CDR1 is SQVTM, CDR2 ANQGSEA, per germline. CDR3 DNA: TGCAACATTGACAGGGGAGATGGCTACACCTTC. It specifies CNIDRGDGYTF.

The chain uses TRBV28 and TRBJ1-4; 11 bases align to TRBD1. Per germline, CDR1 MDHEN and CDR2 SYDVKM. V was clipped by 5 bases and J by 11 bases; unmatched bases: 10. The CDR3 loop spans 15 amino acids. The CDR3 protein is CASSPPGQGAAKLFF. DNA of the CDR3: TGTGCCAGCAGTCCGCCCGGACAGGGGGCGGCGAAACTGTTTTTT. The full variable domain, its missing parts supplied by reference TRBV28 and TRBJ1-4, is DVKVTQSSRYLVKRTGEKVFLECVQDMDHENMFWYRQDPGLGLRLIYFSYDVKMKEKGDIPEGYSVSREKKERFSLILESASTNQTSMYLCASSPPGQGAAKLFFGSGTQLSVL.

This chain uses TRBV20-1 with TRBJ1-2, with a weak D call TRBD1 (6 bases). Germline values: CDR1 DFQATT, CDR2 SNEGSKA (reference sequence). Trimming took off 0 bases at V and 0 bases at J, with 17 bases between the two ends. The CDR3 has 17 residues. The CDR3 protein is CSARDFGGARANYGYTF. CDR3 DNA sequence: TGCAGTGCTAGAGATTTTGGGGGGGCCAGAGCTAACTATGGCTACACCTTC.

This chain uses TRBV12-3 or TRBV12-4 with TRBJ2-3; 12 bases are a match to TRBD2. The V segment lost 2 bases and the J segment 1 base; nucleotides outside the gene matches: 4. This CDR3 has 17 amino acids. CDR3 coding DNA: TGTGCCAGCAGTTTACTAGCGGGGGGGAACGGCACAGATACGCAGTATTTT. Its translation is CASSLLAGGNGTDTQYF.

This clonotype appeared a few times. The V call is TRBV7-2, the J call TRBJ2-5, with a possible D match to TRBD2 (6 bases). The CDR3 has 14 amino acids. The germline gives CDR1 SGHTA, CDR2 FQGNSA. V was clipped by 5 bases and J by 3 bases, with 13 bases between them. CDR3 loop: CASSVPAGKETQYF. The DNA of the CDR3 is TGTGCCAGCAGCGTCCCTGCGGGGAAAGAGACCCAGTACTTC. Complete variable domain (other parts from reference TRBV7-2 and TRBJ2-5): GAGVSQSPSNKVTEKGKDVELRCDPISGHTALYWYRQSLGQGLEFLIYFQGNSAPDKSGLPSDRFSAERTGGSVSTLTIQRTQQEDSAVYLCASSVPAGKETQYFGPGTRLLVL.

DNA for the CDR3: TGTGCCAGCAGTCGAGGACCGCTTGAAGCTTTCTTT. It is translated as CASSRGPLEAFF. The chain combines TRBV7-9 with TRBJ1-1; D call uncertain. CDR1 and CDR2 from the germline V gene are SEHNR and FQNEAQ (reference sequence). The CDR3 has 12 amino acids. V was shortened by 6 bases and J by 7 bases, with 12 bases between the two germline ends.

This clonotype was observed a few times. This chain joins TRBV27 and TRBJ1-1; 7 bases are a match to TRBD1. This CDR3 has 14 amino acids. Germline V gives CDR1 MNHEY, CDR2 SMNVEV (reference sequence). The V segment lost 8 bases and the J segment 1 base; nucleotides outside the gene matches: 7. The CDR3 DNA sequence: TGTGCCAGCTCCAGGGGGACGGGGAACACTGAAGCTTTCTTT. Protein sequence: CASSRGTGNTEAFF.

The chain couples TRBV7-9 to TRBJ2-5, with 8 bases matching TRBD1. This CDR3 is built from 15 residues. Germline values: CDR1 SEHNR, CDR2 FQNEAQ (reference sequence). The V gene end was trimmed by 5 bases and the J gene end by 5 bases; junction bases not matched to a gene: 10. CDR3 region: CASSPDRGWGETQYF. CDR3 bases: TGTGCCAGCAGCCCAGACAGGGGCTGGGGGGAGACCCAGTACTTC.

This chain connects TRBV29-1 to TRBJ1-5; 7 nucleotides agree with TRBD1. The CDR3 length is 14 residues. J lost 3 bases, V lost 5 bases, and 7 bases had no gene match. The germline V gene encodes CDR1 SQVTM and CDR2 ANQGSEA. The CDR3 region is CSVLRQGLNQPQHF. Written as DNA, the CDR3 is TGCAGCGTTTTAAGACAGGGACTCAATCAGCCCCAGCATTTT.

The chain carries TRBV6-5 and TRBJ1-1, with 8 bases that match TRBD1. Unmatched junction bases numbered 8, after V lost 5 bases and J lost 0 bases. The CDR3 is 16 amino acids. Germline assignment: CDR1 MNHEY and CDR2 SVGAGI. CDR3 DNA: TGTGCCAGCAGTCGGACAGGGTTCGAAGTGAACACTGAAGCTTTCTTT. It encodes CASSRTGFEVNTEAFF.

The rearrangement uses TRBV11-1 and TRBJ1-6; D gene ambiguous. CDR3 length: 16 residues. Per germline, CDR1 SGHAT and CDR2 FQDESV (reference sequence). The germline V and J ends were trimmed by 0 bases and 9 bases, with 15 bases remaining between them. In DNA, the CDR3 is TGTGCCAGCAGCTTAGCGGGAACCCTCTCGACTTCACCCCTCCACTTT. It yields the protein CASSLAGTLSTSPLHF.

This clonotype was seen only a few times. The gene calls are TRBV10-3 and TRBJ1-2; TRBD1 might be the D (5 bases). The germline V gene has CDR1 ENHRY and CDR2 SYGVKD. The CDR3 loop spans 14 amino acids. Between the trimmed V and J ends, which lost 10 bases and 1 base, there was a span of 16 bases. The CDR3 nucleotides read TGTGCCAACCGGGACGGACCATATAACTATGGCTACACCTTC. It yields the protein CANRDGPYNYGYTF.

The rearrangement uses TRBV20-1 and TRBJ2-1; TRBD2 matches 8 bases. CDR3 length equals 14 residues. Germline values: CDR1 DFQATT, CDR2 SNEGSKA (reference sequence). V dropped 5 bases and J dropped 2; count of bases not matched to a gene: 5. The CDR3 DNA sequence: TGCAGTGCTCAGAGCGGGAGACCCTACAATGAGCAGTTCTTC. Translating gives CSAQSGRPYNEQFF.

This chain links TRBV7-9 with TRBJ2-1; no reliable D call. V gave up 5 bases and J gave up 3 bases, with 17 bases separating them. The CDR3 has 16 residues. Germline values: CDR1 SEHNR, CDR2 FQNEAQ (reference sequence). This chain's CDR3 is CASSLTRVYGYNEQFF. CDR3 bases: TGTGCCAGCAGCCTTACCCGGGTCTACGGCTACAATGAGCAGTTCTTC.

The chain employs TRBV4-1 and TRBJ2-3; perhaps TRBD2 as D (6 bases). From germline, CDR1 is MGHRA and CDR2 YSYEKL. The CDR3 runs 15 residues. Trimming pared 2 bases from V and 4 bases from J, leaving 13 bases between. The CDR3 nucleotides read TGCGCCAGCAGCCAATCGACTAGTTTACCAGATACGCAGTATTTT. Protein sequence: CASSQSTSLPDTQYF.

The chain is built from TRBV28 and TRBJ1-1, with 9 positions matching TRBD1. The CDR3 covers 14 residues. Germline-derived CDR1 and CDR2 are MDHEN and SYDVKM. The V and J ends lost 4 bases and 11 bases, in that order; junction bases with no gene match: 11. CDR3 residues: CASSSGTGPLYAFF. The CDR3, as DNA: TGTGCCAGCAGTTCCGGGACAGGGCCTCTTTATGCTTTCTTT.

This clonotype was observed a handful of times. The rearrangement links TRBV5-1 to TRBJ2-3; D ambiguous. CDR3 length equals 14 residues. CDR1 is SGHRS and CDR2 is YFSETQ in the germline V gene. V was cut by 0 bases and J by 6 bases, with 11 bases left in between. CDR3 loop: CASSLELPRDTQYF. CDR3 coding DNA: TGCGCCAGCAGCTTGGAGCTACCGCGGGATACGCAGTATTTT.